This T cell receptor beta chain was sequenced in a study of response to subunit inactivated influenza vaccine. General study findings and limits: The study's authors posited that every seasonal influenza vaccination enlists few new T cells.

Using its own MiXCR run on the RT-PCR reads, TCRdb lists one record per CDR3 protein. In the table there are a few hundred thousand distinct CDR3 sequences, around 15% of which are singletons. In the case of this clonotype: As yet, its antigen is unknown.

Trimming shortened V by 4 bases and J by 7 bases, and 11 bases separated the two germline ends. The CDR3 is 13 amino acids. Germline V CDR1 and CDR2: SGHTA, FQGNSA. This chain joins TRBV7-2 and TRBJ2-4, with D perhaps matching TRBD2 (6 bases). The sample consisted of PBMCs from blood, taken roughly 12 days after vaccination. The sequence was collected from a man aged 50 to 60 who received an inactivated influenza vaccine. Written as DNA, the CDR3 is TGTGCCAGCAGCTCCCATGGAGGGAACATTCAGTACTTC. Amino acids: CASSSHGGNIQYF.